This TCR beta chain emerged from a study of T cells after yellow fever vaccination. Study-level results: The secondary response was weaker but peaked faster, day 5 versus 15.

A note on this clonotype: The target antigen is unknown.

V was trimmed by 5 bases and J by 1 base, leaving 11 bases between them. The V gene's germline CDR1 is LNHDA and CDR2 SQIVND (reference sequence). This CDR3 has 14 residues. In TCRdb, the 5' RACE reads were re-called with MiXCR into one record per CDR3 protein. The sample has about 340,000 distinct CDR3 sequences; about 12% are singletons. The TCR sequence derives from a man aged 18 to 29 who received the YFV17D yellow fever vaccine. The source material was CD4+ T cells sorted from PBMCs, sampled 15 days after the yellow fever booster vaccination. The rearrangement joins TRBV19 to TRBJ1-2; D not resolved. The CDR3 DNA is TGTGCCAGTAGTCCCCGAGGGATTAACTATGGCTACACCTTC. Protein: CASSPRGINYGYTF.